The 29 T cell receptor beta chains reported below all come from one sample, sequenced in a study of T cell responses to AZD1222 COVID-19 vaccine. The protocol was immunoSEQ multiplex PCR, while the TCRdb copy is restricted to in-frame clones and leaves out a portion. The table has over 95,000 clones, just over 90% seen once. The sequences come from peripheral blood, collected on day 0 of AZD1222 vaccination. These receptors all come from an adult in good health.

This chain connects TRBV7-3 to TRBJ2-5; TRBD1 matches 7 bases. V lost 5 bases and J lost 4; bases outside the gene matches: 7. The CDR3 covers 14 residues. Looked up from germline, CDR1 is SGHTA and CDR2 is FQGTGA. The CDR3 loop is CASSPRQGRETQYF. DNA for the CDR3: TGTGCCAGCAGCCCAAGACAGGGTAGAGAGACCCAGTACTTC.

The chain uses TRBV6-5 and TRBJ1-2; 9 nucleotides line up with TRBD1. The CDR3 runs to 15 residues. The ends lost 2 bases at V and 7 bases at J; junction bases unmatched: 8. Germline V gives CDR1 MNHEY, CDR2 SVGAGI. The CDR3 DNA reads TGTGCCAGCAGTTACGTACAGGGGGCCCCCTTTGGCTACACCTTC. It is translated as CASSYVQGAPFGYTF.

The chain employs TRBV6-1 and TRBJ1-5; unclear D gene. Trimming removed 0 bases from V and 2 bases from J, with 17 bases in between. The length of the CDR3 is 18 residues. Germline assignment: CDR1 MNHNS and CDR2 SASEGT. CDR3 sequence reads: CASSEAPGGLMGNQPQHF. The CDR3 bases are TGTGCCAGCAGTGAAGCCCCGGGAGGGCTAATGGGCAATCAGCCCCAGCATTTT.

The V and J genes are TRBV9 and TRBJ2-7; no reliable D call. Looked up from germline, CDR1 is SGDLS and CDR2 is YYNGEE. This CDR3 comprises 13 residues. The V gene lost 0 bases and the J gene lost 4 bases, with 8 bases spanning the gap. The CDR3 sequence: CASSVANQYEQYF. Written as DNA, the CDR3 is TGTGCCAGCAGCGTAGCAAATCAGTACGAGCAGTACTTC. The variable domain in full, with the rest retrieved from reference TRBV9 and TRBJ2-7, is DSGVTQTPKHLITATGQRVTLRCSPRSGDLSVYWYQQSLDQGLQFLIQYYNGEERAKGNILERFSAQQFPDLHSELNLSSLELGDSALYFCASSVANQYEQYFGPGTRLTVT.

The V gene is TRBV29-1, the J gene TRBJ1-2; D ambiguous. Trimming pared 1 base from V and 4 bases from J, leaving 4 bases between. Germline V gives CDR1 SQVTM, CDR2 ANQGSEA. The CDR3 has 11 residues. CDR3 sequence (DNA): TGCAGCGTTGAAGTTGCCTATGGCTACACCTTC. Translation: CSVEVAYGYTF.

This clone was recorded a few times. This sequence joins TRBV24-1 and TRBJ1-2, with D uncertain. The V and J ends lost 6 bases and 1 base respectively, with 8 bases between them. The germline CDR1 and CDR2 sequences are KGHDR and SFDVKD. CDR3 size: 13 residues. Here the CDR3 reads CATSTELNYGYTF. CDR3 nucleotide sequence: TGTGCCACCAGTACAGAGCTTAACTATGGCTACACCTTC.

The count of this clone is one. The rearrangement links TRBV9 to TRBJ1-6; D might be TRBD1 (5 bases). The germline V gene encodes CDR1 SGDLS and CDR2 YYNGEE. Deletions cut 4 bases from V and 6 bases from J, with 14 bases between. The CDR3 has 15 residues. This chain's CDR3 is CASSSRDLFNSPLHF. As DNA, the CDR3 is TGTGCCAGCAGCAGCCGGGACCTTTTTAATTCACCCCTCCACTTT.

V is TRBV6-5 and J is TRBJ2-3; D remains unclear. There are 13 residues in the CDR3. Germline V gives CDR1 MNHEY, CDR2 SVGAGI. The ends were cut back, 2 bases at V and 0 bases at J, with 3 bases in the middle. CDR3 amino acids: CASSYLSTDTQYF. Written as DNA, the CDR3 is TGTGCCAGCAGTTACCTAAGCACAGATACGCAGTATTTT.

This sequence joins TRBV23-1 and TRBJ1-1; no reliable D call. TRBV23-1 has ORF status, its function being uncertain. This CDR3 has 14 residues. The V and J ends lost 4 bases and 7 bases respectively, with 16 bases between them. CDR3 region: CASSPQPAIHEAFF. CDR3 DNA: TGCGCCAGCAGTCCTCAGCCAGCTATTCATGAAGCTTTCTTT.

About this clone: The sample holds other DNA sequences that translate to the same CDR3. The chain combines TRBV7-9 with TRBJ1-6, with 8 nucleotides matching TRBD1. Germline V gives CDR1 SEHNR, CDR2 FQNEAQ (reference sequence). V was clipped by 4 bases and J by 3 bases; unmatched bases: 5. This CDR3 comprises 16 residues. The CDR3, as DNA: TGTGCCAGCAGCTCCGGACAGGGCTTCTATAATTCACCCCTCCACTTT. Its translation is CASSSGQGFYNSPLHF.

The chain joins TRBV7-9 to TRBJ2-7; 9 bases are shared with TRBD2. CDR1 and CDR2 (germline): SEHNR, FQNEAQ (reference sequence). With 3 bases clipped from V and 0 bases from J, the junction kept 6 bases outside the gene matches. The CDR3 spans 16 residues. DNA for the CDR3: TGTGCCAGCAGCTTCCCTAGCGGGGCCCCCTCCTACGAGCAGTACTTC. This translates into CASSFPSGAPSYEQYF.

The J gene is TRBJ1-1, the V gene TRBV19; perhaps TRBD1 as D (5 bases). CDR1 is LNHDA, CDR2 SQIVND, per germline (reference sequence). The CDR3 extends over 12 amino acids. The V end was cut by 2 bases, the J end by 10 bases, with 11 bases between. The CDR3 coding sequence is TGTGCCAGTAGTATACTAGGGACCGGAGCTTTCTTT. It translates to CASSILGTGAFF.

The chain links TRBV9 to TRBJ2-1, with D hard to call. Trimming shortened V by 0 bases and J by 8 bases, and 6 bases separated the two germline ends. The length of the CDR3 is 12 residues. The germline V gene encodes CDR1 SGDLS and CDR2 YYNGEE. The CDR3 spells CASSVVRDEQFF. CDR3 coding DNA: TGTGCCAGCAGCGTAGTACGAGATGAGCAGTTCTTC.

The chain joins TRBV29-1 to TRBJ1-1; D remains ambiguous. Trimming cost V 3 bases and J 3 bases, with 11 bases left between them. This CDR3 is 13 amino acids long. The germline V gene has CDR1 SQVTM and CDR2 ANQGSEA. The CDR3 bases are TGCAGCGTTGAGCCCGGGGATTACACTGAAGCTTTCTTT. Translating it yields CSVEPGDYTEAFF.

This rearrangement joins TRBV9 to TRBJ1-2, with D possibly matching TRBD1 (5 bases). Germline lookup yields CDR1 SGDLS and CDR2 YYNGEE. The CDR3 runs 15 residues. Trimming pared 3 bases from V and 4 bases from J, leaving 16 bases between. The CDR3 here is CASSASTGTIYGYTF. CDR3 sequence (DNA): TGTGCCAGCAGCGCGTCGACCGGGACCATCTATGGCTACACCTTC.

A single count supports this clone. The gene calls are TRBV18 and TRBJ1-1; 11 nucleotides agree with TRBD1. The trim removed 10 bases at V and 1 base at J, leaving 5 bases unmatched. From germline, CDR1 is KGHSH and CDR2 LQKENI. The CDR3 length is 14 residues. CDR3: CATRTGGRNTEAFF. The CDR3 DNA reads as TGTGCCACCCGGACAGGGGGCAGGAACACTGAAGCTTTCTTT.

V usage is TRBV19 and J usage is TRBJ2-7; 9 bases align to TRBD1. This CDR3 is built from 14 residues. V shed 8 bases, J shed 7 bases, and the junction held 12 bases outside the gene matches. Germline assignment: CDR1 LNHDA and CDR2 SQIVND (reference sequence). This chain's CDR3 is CASRNHGTGNEQYF. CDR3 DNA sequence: TGTGCCAGTCGGAACCATGGGACAGGGAATGAGCAGTACTTC.

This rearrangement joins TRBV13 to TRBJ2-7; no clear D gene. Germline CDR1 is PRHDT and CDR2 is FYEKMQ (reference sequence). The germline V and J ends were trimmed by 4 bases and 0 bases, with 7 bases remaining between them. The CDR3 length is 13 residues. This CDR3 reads CASSSPSSYEQYF. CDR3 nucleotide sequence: TGTGCCAGCAGCTCGCCATCCTCCTACGAGCAGTACTTC. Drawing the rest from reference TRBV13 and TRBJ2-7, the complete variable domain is AAGVIQSPRHLIKEKRETATLKCYPIPRHDTVYWYQQGPGQDPQFLISFYEKMQSDKGSIPDRFSAQQFSDYHSELNMSSLELGDSALYFCASSSPSSYEQYFGPGTRLTVT.

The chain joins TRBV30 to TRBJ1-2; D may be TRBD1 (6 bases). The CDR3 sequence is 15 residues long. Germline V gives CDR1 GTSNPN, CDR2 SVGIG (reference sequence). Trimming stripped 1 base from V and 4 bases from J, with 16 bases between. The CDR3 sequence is CAWSEGEGIRYGYTF. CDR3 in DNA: TGTGCCTGGAGTGAGGGGGAGGGGATACGCTATGGCTACACCTTC.

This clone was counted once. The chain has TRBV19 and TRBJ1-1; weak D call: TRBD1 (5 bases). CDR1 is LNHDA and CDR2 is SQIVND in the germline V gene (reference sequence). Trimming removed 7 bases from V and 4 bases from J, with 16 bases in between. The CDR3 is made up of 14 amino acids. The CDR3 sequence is CASISGRAGTEAFF. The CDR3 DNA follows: TGTGCCAGTATCTCGGGCAGGGCTGGCACTGAAGCTTTCTTT.

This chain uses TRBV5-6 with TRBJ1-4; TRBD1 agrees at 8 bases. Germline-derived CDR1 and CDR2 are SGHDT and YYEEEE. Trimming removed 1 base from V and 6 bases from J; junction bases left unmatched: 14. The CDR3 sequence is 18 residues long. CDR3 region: CASSLLGANRGRDEKLFF. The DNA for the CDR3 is TGTGCCAGCAGCTTGTTGGGGGCCAACAGGGGGAGGGATGAAAAACTGTTTTTT.

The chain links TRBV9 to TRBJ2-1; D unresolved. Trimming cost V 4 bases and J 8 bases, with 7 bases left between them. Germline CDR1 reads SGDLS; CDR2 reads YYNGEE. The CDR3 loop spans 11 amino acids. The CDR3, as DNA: TGTGCCAGCAGCCTTTCGGATGAGCAGTTCTTC. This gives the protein CASSLSDEQFF.

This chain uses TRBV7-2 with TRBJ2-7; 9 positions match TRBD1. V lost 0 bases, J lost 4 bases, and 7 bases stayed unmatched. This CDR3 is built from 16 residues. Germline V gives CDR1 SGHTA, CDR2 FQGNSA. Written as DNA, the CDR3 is TGTGCCAGCAGCTTAGCCCACAGGGGGCTCGGGTACGAGCAGTACTTC. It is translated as CASSLAHRGLGYEQYF.

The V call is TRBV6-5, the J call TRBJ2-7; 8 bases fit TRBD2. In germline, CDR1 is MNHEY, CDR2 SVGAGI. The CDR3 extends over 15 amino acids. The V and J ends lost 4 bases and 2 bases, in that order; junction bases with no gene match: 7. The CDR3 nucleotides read TGTGCCAGCAGTTCCAACTGGCGGGGGGCCTACGAGCAGTACTTC. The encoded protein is CASSSNWRGAYEQYF.

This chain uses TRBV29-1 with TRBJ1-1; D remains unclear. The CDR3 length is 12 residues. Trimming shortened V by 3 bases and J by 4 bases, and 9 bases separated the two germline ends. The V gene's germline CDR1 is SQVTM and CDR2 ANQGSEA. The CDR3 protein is CSVDRDGTEAFF. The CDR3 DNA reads TGCAGCGTTGATAGGGATGGCACTGAAGCTTTCTTT.

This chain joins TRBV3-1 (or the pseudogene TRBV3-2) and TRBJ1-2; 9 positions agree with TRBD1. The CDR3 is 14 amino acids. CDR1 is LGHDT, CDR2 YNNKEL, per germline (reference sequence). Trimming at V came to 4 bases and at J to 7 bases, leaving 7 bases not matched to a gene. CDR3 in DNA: TGTGCCAGCAGCCGATTAACAGGGGGCTCTGGCTACACCTTC. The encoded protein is CASSRLTGGSGYTF.

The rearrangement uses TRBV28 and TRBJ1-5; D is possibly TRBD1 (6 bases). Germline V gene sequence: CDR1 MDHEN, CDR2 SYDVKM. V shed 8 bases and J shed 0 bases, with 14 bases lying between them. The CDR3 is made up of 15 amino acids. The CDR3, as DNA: TGTGCCAGCTTAGGGGGGCCTTATAGCAATCAGCCCCAGCATTTT. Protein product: CASLGGPYSNQPQHF.

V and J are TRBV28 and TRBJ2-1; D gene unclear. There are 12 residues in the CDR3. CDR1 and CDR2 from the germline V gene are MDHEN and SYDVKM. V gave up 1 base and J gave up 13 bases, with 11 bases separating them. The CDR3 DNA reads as TGTGCCAGCAGTTTATCAAGGTCGGTACAGTTCTTC. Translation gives CASSLSRSVQFF.

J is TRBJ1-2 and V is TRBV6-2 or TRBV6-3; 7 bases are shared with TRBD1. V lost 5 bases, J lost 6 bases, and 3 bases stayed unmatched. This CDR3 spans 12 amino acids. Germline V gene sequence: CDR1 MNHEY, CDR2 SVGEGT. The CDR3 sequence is CASSETGNGYTF. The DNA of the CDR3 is TGTGCCAGCAGTGAGACAGGGAATGGCTACACCTTC.